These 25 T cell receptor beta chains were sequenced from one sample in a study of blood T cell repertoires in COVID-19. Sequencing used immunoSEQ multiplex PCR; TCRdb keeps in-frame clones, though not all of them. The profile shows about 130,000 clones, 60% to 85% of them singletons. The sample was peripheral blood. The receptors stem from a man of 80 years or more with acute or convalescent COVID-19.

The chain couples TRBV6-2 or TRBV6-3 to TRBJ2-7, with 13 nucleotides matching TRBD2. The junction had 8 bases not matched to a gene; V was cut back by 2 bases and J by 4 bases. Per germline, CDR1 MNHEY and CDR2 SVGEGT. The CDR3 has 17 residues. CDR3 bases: TGTGCCAGCAGTTACGTCGGGACTAGCGGGATCACTTACGAGCAGTACTTC. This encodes CASSYVGTSGITYEQYF.

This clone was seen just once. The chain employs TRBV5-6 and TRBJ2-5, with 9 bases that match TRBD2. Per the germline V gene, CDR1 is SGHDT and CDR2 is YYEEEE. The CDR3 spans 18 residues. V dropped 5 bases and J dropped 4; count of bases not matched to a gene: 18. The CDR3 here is CASRPPGLRGGNIETQYF. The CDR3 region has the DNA TGTGCCAGCAGACCTCCAGGCCTGCGGGGGGGCAATATAGAGACCCAGTACTTC. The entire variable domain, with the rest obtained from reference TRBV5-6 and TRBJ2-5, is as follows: DAGVTQSPTHLIKTRGQQVTLRCSPKSGHDTVSWYQQALGQGPQFIFQYYEEEERQRGNFPDRFSGHQFPNYSSELNVNALLLGDSALYLCASRPPGLRGGNIETQYFGPGTRLLVL.

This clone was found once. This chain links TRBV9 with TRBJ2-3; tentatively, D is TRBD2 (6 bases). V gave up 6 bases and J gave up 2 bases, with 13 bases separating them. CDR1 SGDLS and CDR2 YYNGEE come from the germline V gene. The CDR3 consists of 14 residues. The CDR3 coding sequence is TGTGCCAGCACCCCGGGACTTAACACAGATACGCAGTATTTT. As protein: CASTPGLNTDTQYF. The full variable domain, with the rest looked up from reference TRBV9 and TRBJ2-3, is DSGVTQTPKHLITATGQRVTLRCSPRSGDLSVYWYQQSLDQGLQFLIQYYNGEERAKGNILERFSAQQFPDLHSELNLSSLELGDSALYFCASTPGLNTDTQYFGPGTRLTVL.

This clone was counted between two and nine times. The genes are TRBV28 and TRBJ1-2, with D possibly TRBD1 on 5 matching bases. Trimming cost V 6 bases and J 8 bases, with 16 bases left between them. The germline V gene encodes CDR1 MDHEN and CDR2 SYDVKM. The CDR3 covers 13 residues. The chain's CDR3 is CASRGLNGEGYTF. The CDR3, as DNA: TGTGCCAGCAGGGGGCTTAATGGTGAGGGCTACACCTTC.

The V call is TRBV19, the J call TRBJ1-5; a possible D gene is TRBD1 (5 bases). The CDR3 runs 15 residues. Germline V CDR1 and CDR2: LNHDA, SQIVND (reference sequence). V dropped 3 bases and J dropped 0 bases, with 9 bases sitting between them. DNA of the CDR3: TGTGCCAGTAGTATGGAAGGGGCTAGCAATCAGCCCCAGCATTTT. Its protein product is CASSMEGASNQPQHF. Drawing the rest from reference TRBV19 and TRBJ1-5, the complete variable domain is DGGITQSPKYLFRKEGQNVTLSCEQNLNHDAMYWYRQDPGQGLRLIYYSQIVNDFQKGDIAEGYSVSREKKESFPLTVTSAQKNPTAFYLCASSMEGASNQPQHFGDGTRLSIL.

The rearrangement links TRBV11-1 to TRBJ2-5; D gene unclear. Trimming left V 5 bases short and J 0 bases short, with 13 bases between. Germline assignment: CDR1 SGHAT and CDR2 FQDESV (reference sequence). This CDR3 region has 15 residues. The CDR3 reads CASSPRGGHQETQYF. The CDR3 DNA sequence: TGTGCCAGCAGCCCGCGCGGCGGTCACCAAGAGACCCAGTACTTC. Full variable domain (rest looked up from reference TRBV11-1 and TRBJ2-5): EAEVAQSPRYKITEKSQAVAFWCDPISGHATLYWYRQILGQGPELLVQFQDESVVDDSQLPKDRFSAERLKGVDSTLKIQPAELGDSAMYLCASSPRGGHQETQYFGPGTRLLVL.

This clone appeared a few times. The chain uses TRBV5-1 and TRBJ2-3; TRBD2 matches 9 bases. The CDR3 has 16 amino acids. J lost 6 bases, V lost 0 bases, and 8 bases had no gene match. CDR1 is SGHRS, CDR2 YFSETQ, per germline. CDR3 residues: CASSLGGGGALDTQYF. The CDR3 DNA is TGCGCCAGCAGCTTGGGCGGCGGGGGGGCCTTGGATACGCAGTATTTT.

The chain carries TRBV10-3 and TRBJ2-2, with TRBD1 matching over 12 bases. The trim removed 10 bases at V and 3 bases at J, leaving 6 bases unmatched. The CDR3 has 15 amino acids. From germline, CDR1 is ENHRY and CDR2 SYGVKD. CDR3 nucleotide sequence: TGTGCCACCGGGACAGGGGGCGCGCACACCGGGGAGCTGTTTTTT. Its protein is CATGTGGAHTGELFF.

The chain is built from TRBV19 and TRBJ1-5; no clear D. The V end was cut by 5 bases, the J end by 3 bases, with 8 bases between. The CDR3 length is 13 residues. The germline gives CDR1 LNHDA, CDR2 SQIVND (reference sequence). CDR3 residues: CASSFRDNQPQHF. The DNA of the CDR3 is TGTGCCAGTAGTTTCCGAGACAATCAGCCCCAGCATTTT.

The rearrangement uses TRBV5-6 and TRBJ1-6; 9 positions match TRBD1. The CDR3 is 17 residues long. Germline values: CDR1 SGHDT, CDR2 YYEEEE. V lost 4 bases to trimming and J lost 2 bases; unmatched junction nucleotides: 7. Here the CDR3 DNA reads TGTGCCAGCAGCGCTACAGGGGGCAGAACCTATAATTCACCCCTCCACTTT. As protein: CASSATGGRTYNSPLHF.

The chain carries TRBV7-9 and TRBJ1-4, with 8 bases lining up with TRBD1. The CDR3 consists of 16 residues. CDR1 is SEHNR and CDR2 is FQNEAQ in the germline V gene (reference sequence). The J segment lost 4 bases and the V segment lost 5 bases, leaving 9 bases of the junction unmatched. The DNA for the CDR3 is TGTGCCAGCAGCCTATCGACAGGGGCCTATAATGAAAAACTGTTTTTT. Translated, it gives CASSLSTGAYNEKLFF. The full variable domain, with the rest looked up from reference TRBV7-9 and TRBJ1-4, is DTGVSQNPRHKITKRGQNVTFRCDPISEHNRLYWYRQTLGQGPEFLTYFQNEAQLEKSRLLSDRFSAERPKGSFSTLEIQRTEQGDSAMYLCASSLSTGAYNEKLFFGSGTQLSVL.

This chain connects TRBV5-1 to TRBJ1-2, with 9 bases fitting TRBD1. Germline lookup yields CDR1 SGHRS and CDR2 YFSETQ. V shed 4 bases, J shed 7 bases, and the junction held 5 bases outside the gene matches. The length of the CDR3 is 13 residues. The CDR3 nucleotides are TGCGCCAGCAGCCCGGGACAGGGCCTTGGCTACACCTTC. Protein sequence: CASSPGQGLGYTF.

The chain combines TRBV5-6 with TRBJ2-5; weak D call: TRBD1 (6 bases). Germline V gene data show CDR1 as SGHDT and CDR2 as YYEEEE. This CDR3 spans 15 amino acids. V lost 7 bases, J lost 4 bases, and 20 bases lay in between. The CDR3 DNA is TGTGCCAGCGGGAGCCGGGACAAAGAAAGAGAGACCCAGTACTTC. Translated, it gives CASGSRDKERETQYF. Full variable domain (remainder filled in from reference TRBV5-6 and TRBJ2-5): DAGVTQSPTHLIKTRGQQVTLRCSPKSGHDTVSWYQQALGQGPQFIFQYYEEEERQRGNFPDRFSGHQFPNYSSELNVNALLLGDSALYLCASGSRDKERETQYFGPGTRLLVL.

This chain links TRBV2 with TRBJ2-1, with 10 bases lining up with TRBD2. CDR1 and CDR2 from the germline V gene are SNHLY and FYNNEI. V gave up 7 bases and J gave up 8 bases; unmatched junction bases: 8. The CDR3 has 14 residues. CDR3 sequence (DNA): TGTGCCAGCACCCCGCAGCGGGGGGGGCATGAGCAGTTCTTC. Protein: CASTPQRGGHEQFF.

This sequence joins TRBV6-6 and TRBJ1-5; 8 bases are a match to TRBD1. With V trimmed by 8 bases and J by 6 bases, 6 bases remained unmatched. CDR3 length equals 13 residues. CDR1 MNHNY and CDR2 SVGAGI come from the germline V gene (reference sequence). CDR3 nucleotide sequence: TGTGCCAGCTGTGGACAGGGAGGTCAGCCCCAGCATTTT. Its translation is CASCGQGGQPQHF.

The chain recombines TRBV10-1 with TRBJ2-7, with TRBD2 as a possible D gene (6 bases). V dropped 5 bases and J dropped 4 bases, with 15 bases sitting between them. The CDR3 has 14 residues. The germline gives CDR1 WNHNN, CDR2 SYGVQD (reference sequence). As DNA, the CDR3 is TGCGCCAGCAGTTTACGACTAGTCGATTACGAGCAGTACTTC. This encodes CASSLRLVDYEQYF.

The CDR3 nucleotides read TGCGCCAGCAGATACAGGGCTGACACCGGGGAGCTGTTTTTT. Translated: CASRYRADTGELFF. V usage is TRBV5-1 and J usage is TRBJ2-2; the D gene is possibly TRBD1 (6 bases). The CDR3 is 14 residues long. CDR1 and CDR2 (germline): SGHRS, YFSETQ. The V and J ends lost 5 bases and 3 bases respectively, with 11 bases between them. Full variable domain (remainder filled in from reference TRBV5-1 and TRBJ2-2): KAGVTQTPRYLIKTRGQQVTLSCSPISGHRSVSWYQQTPGQGLQFLFEYFSETQRNKGNFPGRFSGRQFSNSRSEMNVSTLELGDSALYLCASRYRADTGELFFGEGSRLTVL.

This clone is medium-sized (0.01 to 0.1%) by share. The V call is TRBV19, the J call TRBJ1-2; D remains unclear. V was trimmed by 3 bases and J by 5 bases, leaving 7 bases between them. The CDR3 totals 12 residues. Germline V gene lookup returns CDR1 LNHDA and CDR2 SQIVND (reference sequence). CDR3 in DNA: TGTGCCAGTAGTATGACGGAGTATGGCTACACCTTC. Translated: CASSMTEYGYTF.

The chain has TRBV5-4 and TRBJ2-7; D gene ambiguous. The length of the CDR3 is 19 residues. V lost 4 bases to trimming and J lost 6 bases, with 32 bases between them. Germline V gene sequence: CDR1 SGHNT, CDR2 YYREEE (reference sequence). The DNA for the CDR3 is TGTGCCAGCAGCACCCCTTGGGCCCCGCTCCGGCAGAATCGATGCGAGCAGTACTTC. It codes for CASSTPWAPLRQNRCEQYF. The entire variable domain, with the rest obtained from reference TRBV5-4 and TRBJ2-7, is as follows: ETGVTQSPTHLIKTRGQQVTLRCSSQSGHNTVSWYQQALGQGPQFIFQYYREEENGRGNFPPRFSGLQFPNYSSELNVNALELDDSALYLCASSTPWAPLRQNRCEQYFGPGTRLTVT.

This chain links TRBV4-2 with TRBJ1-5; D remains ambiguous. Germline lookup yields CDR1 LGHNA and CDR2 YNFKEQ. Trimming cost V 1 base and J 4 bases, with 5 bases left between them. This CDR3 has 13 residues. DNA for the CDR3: TGTGCCAGCAGCCAAGCCCAGAATCAGCCCCAGCATTTT. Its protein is CASSQAQNQPQHF.

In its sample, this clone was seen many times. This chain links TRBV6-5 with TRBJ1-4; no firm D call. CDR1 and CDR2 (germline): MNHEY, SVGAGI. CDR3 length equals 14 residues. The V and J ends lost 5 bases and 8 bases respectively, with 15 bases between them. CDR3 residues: CASSPLFAGEKLFF. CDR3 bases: TGTGCCAGCAGTCCCTTGTTTGCGGGAGAAAAACTGTTTTTT.

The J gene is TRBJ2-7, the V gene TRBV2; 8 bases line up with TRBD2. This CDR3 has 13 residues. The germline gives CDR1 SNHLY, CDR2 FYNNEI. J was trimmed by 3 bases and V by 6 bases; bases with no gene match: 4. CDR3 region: CASRRGAIYEQYF. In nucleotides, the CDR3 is TGTGCCAGCAGGCGGGGGGCGATCTACGAGCAGTACTTC.

CDR3 coding DNA: TGCGCCAGCAGCCCGGGACAGGGGGCAGGCGGGGAGCTGTTTTTT. Translated, it gives CASSPGQGAGGELFF. The chain couples TRBV5-1 to TRBJ2-2, with 12 bases lining up with TRBD1. V shed 4 bases and J 7 bases; nucleotides not matched to a gene: 5. The germline V gene has CDR1 SGHRS and CDR2 YFSETQ. CDR3 length: 15 amino acids.

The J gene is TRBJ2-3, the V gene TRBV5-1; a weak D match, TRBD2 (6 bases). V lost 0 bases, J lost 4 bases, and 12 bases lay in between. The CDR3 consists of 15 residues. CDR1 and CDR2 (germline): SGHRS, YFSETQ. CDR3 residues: CASSLDSGPADTQYF. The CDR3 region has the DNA TGCGCCAGCAGCTTGGATAGCGGACCCGCAGATACGCAGTATTTT.

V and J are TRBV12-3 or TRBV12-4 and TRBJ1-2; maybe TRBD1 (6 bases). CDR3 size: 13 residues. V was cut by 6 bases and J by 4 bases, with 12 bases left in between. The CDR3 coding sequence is TGTGCCAGCAGCCCCGGACAGTTCTATGGCTACACCTTC. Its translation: CASSPGQFYGYTF.